One sample yielded the 5 T cell receptor beta chains listed below, sequenced in a study. Using its own MiXCR run on the RT-PCR reads, TCRdb lists one record per CDR3 protein. This sample yields around 700,000 distinct CDR3 sequences, of which 14% are seen a single time; around 3.3% belongs to the top ten. The source material was memory CD4+ T cells from blood. Receptors originate from a female donor in good health, serving as a healthy control.

This clonotype was picked up a small number of times. The chain carries TRBV28 and TRBJ2-7; possibly TRBD1 for D (5 bases). The CDR3 totals 13 residues. The germline V gene encodes CDR1 MDHEN and CDR2 SYDVKM. V lost 3 bases and J 6 bases, leaving 12 bases between the germline ends. The CDR3 is CASSFFGAFEQYF. The CDR3 DNA sequence: TGTGCCAGCAGTTTCTTTGGGGCGTTCGAGCAGTACTTC.

The chain couples TRBV5-1 to TRBJ2-1; 13 bases are a match to TRBD2. CDR1 and CDR2 (germline): SGHRS, YFSETQ. The CDR3 spans 15 residues. Unmatched junction bases numbered 6, after V lost 4 bases and J lost 8 bases. CDR3 DNA: TGCGCCAGCAGCCCCGGGACTAGCGGGAACGATGAGCAGTTCTTC. Amino acids: CASSPGTSGNDEQFF.

This clonotype was found a few times. The V gene is TRBV20-1, the J gene TRBJ2-6; the D gene is possibly TRBD2 (5 bases). CDR1 DFQATT and CDR2 SNEGSKA come from the germline V gene (reference sequence). The V and J ends lost 3 bases and 4 bases respectively, with 13 bases between them. The CDR3 has 15 amino acids. CDR3 DNA sequence: TGCAGTGCTAGTCTCGGGGTGAGGGGGGCCAACGTCCTGACTTTC. Its translation: CSASLGVRGANVLTF.

This clonotype was recorded only once. V usage is TRBV29-1 and J usage is TRBJ2-3; TRBD1 might be the D (6 bases). The J call may be wrong; the DNA end is better matched by TRBJ2-7. From germline, CDR1 is SQVTM and CDR2 ANQGSEA. The length of the CDR3 is 15 residues. Written as DNA, the CDR3 is TGCAGCGTTGAAGATCCGAACGGTTGGGACAATGAGCAGTACTTC. Translation: CSVEDPNGWDNEQYF.

CDR3 nucleotide sequence: TGTGCCAGCAGTTTCCCCTCGGGACTAGCGGGAGGGCGGTCCTACAATGAGCAGTTCTTC. It yields the protein CASSFPSGLAGGRSYNEQFF. The J gene is TRBJ2-1, the V gene TRBV12-3 or TRBV12-4; 16 nucleotides agree with TRBD2. This CDR3 spans 20 amino acids. V trimming: 3 bases; J trimming: 1 base; junction bases outside the gene matches: 9.